This is a list of T cell receptor beta chains from one sample in a study of cytomegalovirus exposure and HLA in healthy donors. TCRdb's table, derived via immunoSEQ multiplex PCR, lists solely in-frame clones and lacks some. This repertoire includes some 140,000 clones. The sequencing input was PBMCs. The receptors derive from a woman aged 55 to 70 in good health and CMV-seronegative. Each CDR3 is given with its conserved first and last residue. Each record gives: J gene, D gene, V gene, CDR3 DNA, CDR3 protein. The D gene is left open where the match is weak.

J gene: TRBJ1-1; D gene: TRBD1; V gene: TRBV30; CDR3 DNA: TGTGCCTGGAGTGTAGGCCTGTGGACAGGGGGAAAGAACACTGAAGCTTTCTTT; CDR3 protein: CAWSVGLWTGGKNTEAFF
J gene: TRBJ1-1; D gene: TRBD1; V gene: TRBV2; CDR3 DNA: TGTGCCAGCAACAAGGGGGCTCAGTCTGAAGCTTTCTTT; CDR3 protein: CASNKGAQSEAFF
J gene: TRBJ2-1; D gene: TRBD2; V gene: TRBV5-1; CDR3 DNA: TGCGCCAGCAGCTTGGGGCGGGGGGGCATCGATGAGCAGTTCTTC; CDR3 protein: CASSLGRGGIDEQFF
J gene: TRBJ1-2; D gene: -; V gene: TRBV27; CDR3 DNA: TGTGCCAGCAGTACAGGGCAGGGAAACTATGGCTACACCTTC; CDR3 protein: CASSTGQGNYGYTF
J gene: TRBJ2-5; D gene: -; V gene: TRBV6-6; CDR3 DNA: TGTGCCACAAACCCGGGACTTCCACAAGAGACCCAGTACTTC; CDR3 protein: CATNPGLPQETQYF
J gene: TRBJ2-1; D gene: TRBD2; V gene: TRBV9; CDR3 DNA: TGTGCCAGCAGCGTAGCAGGTATGGGGGGGAGCAATGAGCAGTTCTTC; CDR3 protein: CASSVAGMGGSNEQFF
J gene: TRBJ2-7; D gene: -; V gene: TRBV10-3; CDR3 DNA: TGTGCCATCAGTGAGAAAGGGGCAGGTGTGAGAGAGCAGTACTTC; CDR3 protein: CAISEKGAGVREQYF
J gene: TRBJ1-5; D gene: -; V gene: TRBV6-6; CDR3 DNA: TGTGCCAGCAGTCGAGACAGCTATAGCAATCAGCCCCAGCATTTT; CDR3 protein: CASSRDSYSNQPQHF
J gene: TRBJ2-7; D gene: -; V gene: TRBV11-2; CDR3 DNA: TGTGCCAGCAGCTTAGCCGGGGAGCAGTACTTC; CDR3 protein: CASSLAGEQYF
J gene: TRBJ2-3; D gene: TRBD2; V gene: TRBV5-6; CDR3 DNA: TGTGCCAGCAGCAAGCGGGGGCCAAGAACAGATACGCAGTATTTT; CDR3 protein: CASSKRGPRTDTQYF
J gene: TRBJ1-1; D gene: TRBD1; V gene: TRBV27; CDR3 DNA: TGTGCCAGCAGCTGGGGCAGGGGGCGCGTGAACACTGAAGCTTTCTTT; CDR3 protein: CASSWGRGRVNTEAFF
J gene: TRBJ2-2; D gene: -; V gene: TRBV27; CDR3 DNA: TGTGCCAGCAGTTTATGGGCGGGGGCCGAGAACACCGGGGAGCTGTTTTTT; CDR3 protein: CASSLWAGAENTGELFF
J gene: TRBJ1-5; D gene: -; V gene: TRBV10-2; CDR3 DNA: TGCGCCAGCAGTCCCTGGACACACGGCAATCAGCCCCAGCATTTT; CDR3 protein: CASSPWTHGNQPQHF
J gene: TRBJ2-7; D gene: TRBD1; V gene: TRBV7-2; CDR3 DNA: TGTGCCAGCAGGAAGACCGGGACAGGGGTTAGTGCCGAGCAGTACTTC; CDR3 protein: CASRKTGTGVSAEQYF
J gene: TRBJ1-1; D gene: -; V gene: TRBV4-1; CDR3 DNA: TGCGCCAGCGTACCTATCGGGGGGCGGGGGACTGAAGCTTTCTTT; CDR3 protein: CASVPIGGRGTEAFF
J gene: TRBJ2-2; D gene: -; V gene: TRBV6-5; CDR3 DNA: TGTGCCAGCAGGGACATATCCGGGGAGCTGTTTTTT; CDR3 protein: CASRDISGELFF
J gene: TRBJ2-1; D gene: -; V gene: TRBV10-3; CDR3 DNA: TGTGCCATCAGTGAGTCGTATAACGGGCGGGGCTCCTACAATGAGCAGTTCTTC; CDR3 protein: CAISESYNGRGSYNEQFF
J gene: TRBJ1-1; D gene: -; V gene: TRBV27; CDR3 DNA: TGTGCCACCCAGGAGGAGATGAACACTGAAGCTTTCTTT; CDR3 protein: CATQEEMNTEAFF
J gene: TRBJ2-3; D gene: -; V gene: TRBV28; CDR3 DNA: TGTGCCAGTGTCACAGGGAGTGAAGATACGCAGTATTTT; CDR3 protein: CASVTGSEDTQYF